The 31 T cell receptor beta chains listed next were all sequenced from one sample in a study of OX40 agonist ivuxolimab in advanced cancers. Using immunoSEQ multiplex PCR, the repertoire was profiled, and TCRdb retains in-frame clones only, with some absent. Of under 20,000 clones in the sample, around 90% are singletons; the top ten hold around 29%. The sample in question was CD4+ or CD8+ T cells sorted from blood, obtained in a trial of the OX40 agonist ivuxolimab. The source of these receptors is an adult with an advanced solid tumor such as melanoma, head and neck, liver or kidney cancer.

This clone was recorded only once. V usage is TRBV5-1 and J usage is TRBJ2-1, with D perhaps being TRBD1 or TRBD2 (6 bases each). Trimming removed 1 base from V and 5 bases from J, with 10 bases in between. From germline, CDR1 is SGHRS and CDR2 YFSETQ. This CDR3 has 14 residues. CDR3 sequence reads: CASSLSGADNEQFF. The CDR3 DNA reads TGCGCCAGCAGCTTGTCGGGGGCAGACAATGAGCAGTTCTTC.

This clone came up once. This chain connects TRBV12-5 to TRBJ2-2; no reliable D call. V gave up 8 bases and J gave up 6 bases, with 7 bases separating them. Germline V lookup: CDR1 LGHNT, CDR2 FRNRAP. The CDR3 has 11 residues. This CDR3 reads CASTLAGELFF. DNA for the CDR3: TGTGCTAGTACGCTCGCCGGGGAGCTGTTTTTT. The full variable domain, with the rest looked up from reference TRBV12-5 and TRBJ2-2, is DARVTQTPRHKVTEMGQEVTMRCQPILGHNTVFWYRQTMMQGLELLAYFRNRAPLDDSGMPKDRFSAEMPDATLATLKIQPSEPRDSAVYFCASTLAGELFFGEGSRLTVL.

The CDR3 region has the DNA TGTGCCAGCAGCTTGGATCCGGGACTAGTCCACGAGCAGTACTTC. This encodes CASSLDPGLVHEQYF. This chain connects TRBV5-6 to TRBJ2-7, with TRBD2 matching 8 bases. The CDR3 extends over 15 amino acids. Germline trimming cut 0 bases from V and 5 bases from J; bases unmatched to any gene: 7. Germline V gene sequence: CDR1 SGHDT, CDR2 YYEEEE.

The CDR3 loop reads CASSVARSGANVLTF. CDR3 nucleotides: TGTGCCAGCAGCGTAGCACGCTCTGGGGCCAACGTCCTGACTTTC. The V call is TRBV9, the J call TRBJ2-6; D is unclear. V lost 0 bases and J 0 bases, leaving 4 bases between the germline ends. Germline CDR1 SGDLS, CDR2 YYNGEE. This CDR3 contains 15 residues. Based on the CDR3 plus reference TRBV9 and TRBJ2-6, the full variable domain is DSGVTQTPKHLITATGQRVTLRCSPRSGDLSVYWYQQSLDQGLQFLIQYYNGEERAKGNILERFSAQQFPDLHSELNLSSLELGDSALYFCASSVARSGANVLTFGAGSRLTVL.

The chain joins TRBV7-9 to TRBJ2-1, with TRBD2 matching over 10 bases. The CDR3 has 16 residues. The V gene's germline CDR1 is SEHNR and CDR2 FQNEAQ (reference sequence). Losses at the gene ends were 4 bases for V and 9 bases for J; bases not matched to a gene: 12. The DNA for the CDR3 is TGTGCCAGCAGCTCGTCGGGGGTAGCGGGAGGTATTGAGCAGTTCTTC. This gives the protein CASSSSGVAGGIEQFF. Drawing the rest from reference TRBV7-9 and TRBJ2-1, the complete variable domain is DTGVSQNPRHKITKRGQNVTFRCDPISEHNRLYWYRQTLGQGPEFLTYFQNEAQLEKSRLLSDRFSAERPKGSFSTLEIQRTEQGDSAMYLCASSSSGVAGGIEQFFGPGTRLTVL.

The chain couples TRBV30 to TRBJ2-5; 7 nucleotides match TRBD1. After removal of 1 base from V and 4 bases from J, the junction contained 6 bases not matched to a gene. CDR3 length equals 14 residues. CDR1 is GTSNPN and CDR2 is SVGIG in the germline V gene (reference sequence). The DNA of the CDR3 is TGTGCCTGGAGTGAGAAGGGGGCGGCAGAGACCCAGTACTTC. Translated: CAWSEKGAAETQYF.

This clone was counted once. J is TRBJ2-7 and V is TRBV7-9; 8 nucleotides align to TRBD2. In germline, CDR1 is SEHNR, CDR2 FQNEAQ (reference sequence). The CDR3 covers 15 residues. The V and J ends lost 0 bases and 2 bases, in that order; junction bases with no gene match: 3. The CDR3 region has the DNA TGTGCCAGCAGCTTAGCTTTGGGACTAGCCTACGAGCAGTACTTC. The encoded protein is CASSLALGLAYEQYF.

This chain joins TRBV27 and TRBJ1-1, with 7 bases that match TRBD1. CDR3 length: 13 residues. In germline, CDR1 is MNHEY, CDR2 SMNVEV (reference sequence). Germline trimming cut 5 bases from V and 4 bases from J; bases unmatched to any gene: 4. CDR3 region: CASSLQGGTEAFF. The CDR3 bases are TGTGCCAGCAGTCTCCAGGGGGGCACTGAAGCTTTCTTT.

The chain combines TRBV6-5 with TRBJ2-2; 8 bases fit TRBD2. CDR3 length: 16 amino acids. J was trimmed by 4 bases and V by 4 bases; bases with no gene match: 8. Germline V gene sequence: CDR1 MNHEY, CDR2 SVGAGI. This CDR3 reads CASSSSLLAATGELFF. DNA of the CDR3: TGTGCCAGCAGTTCTTCTTTACTAGCGGCCACCGGGGAGCTGTTTTTT.

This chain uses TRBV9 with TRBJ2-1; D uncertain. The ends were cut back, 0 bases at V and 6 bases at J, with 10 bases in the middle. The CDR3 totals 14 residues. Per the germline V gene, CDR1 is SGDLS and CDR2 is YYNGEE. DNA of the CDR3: TGTGCCAGCAGCGTAGCTCAGTTAGCCAATGAGCAGTTCTTC. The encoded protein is CASSVAQLANEQFF.

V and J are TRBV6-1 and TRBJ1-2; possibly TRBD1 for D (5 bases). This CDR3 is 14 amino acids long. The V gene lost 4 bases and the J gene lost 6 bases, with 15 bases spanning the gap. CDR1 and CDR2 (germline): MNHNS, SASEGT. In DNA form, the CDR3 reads TGTGCCAGCAGTGGATGGGGGGGTTCCAATGGCTACACCTTC. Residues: CASSGWGGSNGYTF.

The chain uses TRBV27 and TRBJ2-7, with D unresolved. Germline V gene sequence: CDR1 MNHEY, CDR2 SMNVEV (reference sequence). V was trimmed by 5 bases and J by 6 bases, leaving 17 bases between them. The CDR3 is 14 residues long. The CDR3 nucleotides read TGTGCCAGCAGTCTCCCGGGTCCCTTCTCCGAGCAGTACTTC. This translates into CASSLPGPFSEQYF.

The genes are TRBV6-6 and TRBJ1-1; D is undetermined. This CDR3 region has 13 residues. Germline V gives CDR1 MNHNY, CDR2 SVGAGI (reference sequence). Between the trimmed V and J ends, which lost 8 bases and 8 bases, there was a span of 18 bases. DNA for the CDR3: TGTGCCAGCTGGCCTGGGCAGGTTAAGGAAGCTTTCTTT. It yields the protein CASWPGQVKEAFF.

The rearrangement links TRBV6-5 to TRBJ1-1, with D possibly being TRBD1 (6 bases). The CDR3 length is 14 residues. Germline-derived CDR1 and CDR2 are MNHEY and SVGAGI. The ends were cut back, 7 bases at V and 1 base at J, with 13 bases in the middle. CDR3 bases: TGTGCCAGCATCAAGGACAGTTGGAACACTGAAGCTTTCTTT. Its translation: CASIKDSWNTEAFF.

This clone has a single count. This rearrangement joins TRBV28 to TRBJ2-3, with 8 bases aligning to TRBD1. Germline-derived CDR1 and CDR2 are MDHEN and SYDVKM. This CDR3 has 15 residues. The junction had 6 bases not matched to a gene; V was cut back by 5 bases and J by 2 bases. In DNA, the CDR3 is TGTGCCAGCAGTCCGGGGGACAGGTCCACAGATACGCAGTATTTT. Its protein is CASSPGDRSTDTQYF.

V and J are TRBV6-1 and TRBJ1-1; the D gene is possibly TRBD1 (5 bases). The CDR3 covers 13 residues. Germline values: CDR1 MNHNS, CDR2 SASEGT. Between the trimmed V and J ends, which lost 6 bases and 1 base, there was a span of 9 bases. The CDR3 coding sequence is TGTGCCAGCAGGGACACCTCGAACACTGAAGCTTTCTTT. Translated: CASRDTSNTEAFF.

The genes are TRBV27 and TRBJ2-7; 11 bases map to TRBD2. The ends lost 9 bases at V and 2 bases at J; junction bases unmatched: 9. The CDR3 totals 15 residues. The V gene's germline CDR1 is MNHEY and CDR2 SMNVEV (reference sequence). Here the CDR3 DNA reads TGTGCCAGTAAACTTCGACTAGCGGGGACCTACGAGCAGTACTTC. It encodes CASKLRLAGTYEQYF.

CDR3 nucleotides: TGTGCCAGCAGTGAAGAGCGGGTGTCGAATTCACCCCTCCACTTT. Amino acid sequence: CASSEERVSNSPLHF. The V gene is TRBV2, the J gene TRBJ1-6; D not resolved. CDR1 is SNHLY and CDR2 is FYNNEI in the germline V gene. Trimming pared 1 base from V and 7 bases from J, leaving 11 bases between. This CDR3 is built from 15 residues.

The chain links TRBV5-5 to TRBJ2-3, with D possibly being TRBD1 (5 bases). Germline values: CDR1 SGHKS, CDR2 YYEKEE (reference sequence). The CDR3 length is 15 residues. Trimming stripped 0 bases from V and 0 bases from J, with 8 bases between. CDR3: CASSLGGHSTDTQYF. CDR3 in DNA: TGTGCCAGCAGCTTGGGGGGCCACAGCACAGATACGCAGTATTTT.

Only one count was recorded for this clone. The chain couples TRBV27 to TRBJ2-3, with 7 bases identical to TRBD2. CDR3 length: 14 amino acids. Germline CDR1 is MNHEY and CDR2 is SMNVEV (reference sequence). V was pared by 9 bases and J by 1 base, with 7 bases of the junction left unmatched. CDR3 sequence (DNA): TGTGCCAGTGCGGGCGGGAGCGGCACAGATACGCAGTATTTT. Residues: CASAGGSGTDTQYF.

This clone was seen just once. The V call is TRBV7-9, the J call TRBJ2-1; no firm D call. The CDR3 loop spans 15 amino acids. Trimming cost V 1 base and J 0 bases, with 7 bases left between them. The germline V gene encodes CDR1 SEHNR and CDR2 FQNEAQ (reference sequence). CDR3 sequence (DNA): TGTGCCAGCAGCTTAGGCGTTAGCTCCTACAATGAGCAGTTCTTC. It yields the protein CASSLGVSSYNEQFF.

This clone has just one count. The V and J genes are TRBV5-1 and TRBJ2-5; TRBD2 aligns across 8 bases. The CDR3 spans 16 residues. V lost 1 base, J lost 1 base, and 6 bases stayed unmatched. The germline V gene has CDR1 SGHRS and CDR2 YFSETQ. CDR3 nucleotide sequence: TGCGCCAGCAGCTTGAGGCGGGGGGCGGCCCAAGAGACCCAGTACTTC. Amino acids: CASSLRRGAAQETQYF.

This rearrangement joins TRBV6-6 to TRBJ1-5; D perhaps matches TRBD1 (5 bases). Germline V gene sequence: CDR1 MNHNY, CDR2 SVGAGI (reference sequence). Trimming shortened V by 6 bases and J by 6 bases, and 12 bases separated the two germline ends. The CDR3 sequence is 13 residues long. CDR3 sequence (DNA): TGTGCCAGCAGCATGACAGTGGTTCAGCCCCAGCATTTT. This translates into CASSMTVVQPQHF.

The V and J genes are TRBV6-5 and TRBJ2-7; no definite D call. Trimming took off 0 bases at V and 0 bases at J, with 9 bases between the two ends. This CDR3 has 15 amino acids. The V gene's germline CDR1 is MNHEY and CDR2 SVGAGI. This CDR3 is CASSYSGYSSYEQYF. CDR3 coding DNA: TGTGCCAGCAGTTACTCTGGTTACAGCTCCTACGAGCAGTACTTC.

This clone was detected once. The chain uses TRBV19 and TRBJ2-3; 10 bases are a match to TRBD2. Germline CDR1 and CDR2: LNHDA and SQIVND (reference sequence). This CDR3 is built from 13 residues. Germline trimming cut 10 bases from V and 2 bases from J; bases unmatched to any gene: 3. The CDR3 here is CAISGRSTDTQYF. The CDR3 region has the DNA TGTGCCATTAGCGGGAGGTCCACAGATACGCAGTATTTT.

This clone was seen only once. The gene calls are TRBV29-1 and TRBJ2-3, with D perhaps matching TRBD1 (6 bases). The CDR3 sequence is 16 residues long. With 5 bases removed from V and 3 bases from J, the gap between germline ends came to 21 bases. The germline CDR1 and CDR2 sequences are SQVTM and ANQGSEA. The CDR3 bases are TGCAGCGTTTTTTATGCCCGGTGGACAGTTACAGATACGCAGTATTTT. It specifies CSVFYARWTVTDTQYF.

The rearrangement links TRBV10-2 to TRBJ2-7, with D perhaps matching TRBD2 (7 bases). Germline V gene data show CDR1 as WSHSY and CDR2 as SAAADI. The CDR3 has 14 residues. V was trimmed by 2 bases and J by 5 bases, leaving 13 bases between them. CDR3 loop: CASSEGRGGDEQYF. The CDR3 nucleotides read TGCGCCAGCAGTGAGGGTAGGGGGGGAGACGAGCAGTACTTC.

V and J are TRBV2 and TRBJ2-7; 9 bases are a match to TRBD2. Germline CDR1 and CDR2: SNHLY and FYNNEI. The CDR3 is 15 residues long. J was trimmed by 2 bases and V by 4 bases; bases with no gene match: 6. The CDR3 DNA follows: TGTGCCAGCAGTGGAATAGCGGGGGCCACCTACGAGCAGTACTTC. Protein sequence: CASSGIAGATYEQYF.

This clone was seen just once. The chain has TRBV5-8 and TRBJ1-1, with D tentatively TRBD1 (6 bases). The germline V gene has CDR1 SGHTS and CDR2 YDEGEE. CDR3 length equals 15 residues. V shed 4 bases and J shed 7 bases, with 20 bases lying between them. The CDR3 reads CASSPRRDILGEAFF. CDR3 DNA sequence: TGTGCCAGCAGCCCCCGTAGGGACATATTGGGTGAAGCTTTCTTT.

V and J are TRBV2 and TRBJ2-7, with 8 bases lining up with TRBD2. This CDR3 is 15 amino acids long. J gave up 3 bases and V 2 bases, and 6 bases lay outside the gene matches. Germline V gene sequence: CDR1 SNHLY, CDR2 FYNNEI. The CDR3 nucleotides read TGTGCCAGCAGTGAAAGGCTAGCGGGCCTCTACGAGCAGTACTTC. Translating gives CASSERLAGLYEQYF.

The CDR3 here is CASSIEGGGQPQHF. CDR3 DNA sequence: TGTGCCAGTAGTATCGAGGGGGGCGGACAGCCCCAGCATTTT. The chain employs TRBV19 and TRBJ1-5, with TRBD1 as a possible D gene (6 bases). The CDR3 is made up of 14 amino acids. CDR1 and CDR2 from the germline V gene are LNHDA and SQIVND (reference sequence). Trimming removed 3 bases from V and 7 bases from J, with 13 bases in between.